These 22 T cell receptor beta chains were sequenced from one sample in a study of cytomegalovirus exposure and HLA in healthy donors. Primers: 60 Vbeta forward and 13 Jbeta reverse. The method was immunoSEQ multiplex PCR; TCRdb's version includes in-frame clones alone and lacks a portion of them. The sample consists of just over 150,000 clones, about three quarters of them appearing once. The sequencing sample was made of PBMCs. The receptors were gathered from a woman aged 45-65 years in good health and CMV-seropositive.

The chain joins TRBV15 to TRBJ2-1; D may be TRBD2 (6 bases). Germline V gene lookup returns CDR1 LNHNV and CDR2 YYDKDF (reference sequence). V lost 5 bases to trimming and J lost 0 bases, with 11 bases between them. The CDR3 is made up of 15 amino acids. CDR3 in DNA: TGTGCCACCAGCGTGGACGGGAGCTCCTACAATGAGCAGTTCTTC. Its translation: CATSVDGSSYNEQFF.

The chain joins TRBV7-9 to TRBJ2-3; D is possibly TRBD1 (5 bases). Germline V CDR1 and CDR2: SEHNR, FQNEAQ (reference sequence). V was clipped by 3 bases and J by 3 bases, with 10 bases between them. CDR3 length: 14 residues. The chain's CDR3 is CASSLDQGTDTQYF. The CDR3 DNA is TGTGCCAGCAGCTTGGATCAGGGAACAGATACGCAGTATTTT.

The rearrangement links TRBV6-1 to TRBJ1-2, with D uncertain. The germline gives CDR1 MNHNS, CDR2 SASEGT. Deletions cut 6 bases from V and 2 bases from J, with 10 bases between. The CDR3 runs 13 residues. In DNA, the CDR3 is TGTGCCAGCAGGGAGACCCACAACTATGGCTACACCTTC. Its protein is CASRETHNYGYTF.

This chain uses TRBV7-3 with TRBJ2-1, with 11 bases identical to TRBD2. The V gene's germline CDR1 is SGHTA and CDR2 FQGTGA. J lost 7 bases, V lost 5 bases, and 7 bases had no gene match. The CDR3 is 15 residues long. CDR3 loop: CASSSSGGGWNEQFF. The CDR3 DNA is TGTGCCAGCAGCAGTAGCGGGGGGGGTTGGAATGAGCAGTTCTTC.

V and J are TRBV7-6 and TRBJ2-3; the D gene is possibly TRBD1 (6 bases). Germline loops: CDR1 SGHVS, CDR2 FNYEAQ. This CDR3 comprises 15 residues. V was clipped by 5 bases and J by 2 bases, with 14 bases between them. DNA of the CDR3: TGTGCCAGCAGCGTCCAGGGGCTCTACACAGATACGCAGTATTTT. It specifies CASSVQGLYTDTQYF.

The CDR3 DNA follows: TGTGCCAGCAGTTACTCAGCAAGGGCAGGGAAAGCTTTCTTT. It translates to CASSYSARAGKAFF. The chain combines TRBV6-5 with TRBJ1-1; TRBD1 might be the D (5 bases). The CDR3 covers 14 residues. Germline CDR1 reads MNHEY; CDR2 reads SVGAGI. The germline V and J ends were trimmed by 0 bases and 9 bases, with 14 bases remaining between them.

The chain couples TRBV19 to TRBJ1-5, with D uncertain. Germline CDR1 reads LNHDA; CDR2 reads SQIVND (reference sequence). This CDR3 is 15 amino acids long. V was trimmed by 0 bases and J by 0 bases, leaving 6 bases between them. In DNA, the CDR3 is TGTGCCAGTAGTATAGATATCCTTAGCAATCAGCCCCAGCATTTT. It is translated as CASSIDILSNQPQHF.

This clone was counted a few times. The V call is TRBV6-6, the J call TRBJ1-1; 7 bases are a match to TRBD1. CDR3 length: 15 amino acids. V dropped 6 bases and J dropped 0; count of bases not matched to a gene: 7. Per the germline V gene, CDR1 is MNHNY and CDR2 is SVGAGI (reference sequence). CDR3 in amino acids: CASRGTGQMNTEAFF. In DNA, the CDR3 is TGTGCCAGCAGGGGGACGGGACAGATGAACACTGAAGCTTTCTTT.

The chain is built from TRBV5-1 and TRBJ1-2; 9 nucleotides align to TRBD1. The CDR3 consists of 13 residues. Germline CDR1 and CDR2: SGHRS and YFSETQ. The trim removed 0 bases at V and 8 bases at J, leaving 2 bases unmatched. DNA for the CDR3: TGCGCCAGCAGCTTGGACAGGGGGCGAGGCTACACCTTC. Its protein product is CASSLDRGRGYTF.

This chain links TRBV9 with TRBJ1-1; 7 bases map to TRBD1. This CDR3 region has 15 residues. Losses at the gene ends were 0 bases for V and 4 bases for J; bases not matched to a gene: 6. The germline CDR1 and CDR2 sequences are SGDLS and YYNGEE. The CDR3 spells CASSVGGQVGTEAFF. CDR3 nucleotides: TGTGCCAGCAGCGTAGGCGGACAGGTTGGCACTGAAGCTTTCTTT. The entire variable domain, with the rest obtained from reference TRBV9 and TRBJ1-1, is as follows: DSGVTQTPKHLITATGQRVTLRCSPRSGDLSVYWYQQSLDQGLQFLIQYYNGEERAKGNILERFSAQQFPDLHSELNLSSLELGDSALYFCASSVGGQVGTEAFFGQGTRLTVV.

The V gene is TRBV19, the J gene TRBJ1-5; 8 positions match TRBD1. In germline, CDR1 is LNHDA, CDR2 SQIVND (reference sequence). With 10 bases clipped from V and 7 bases from J, the junction kept 9 bases outside the gene matches. This CDR3 comprises 13 residues. CDR3 sequence (DNA): TGTGCCATCTCGGACAGGGCACACCAGCCCCAGCATTTT. It codes for CAISDRAHQPQHF. Looking up the rest from reference TRBV19 and TRBJ1-5 gives the full variable domain: DGGITQSPKYLFRKEGQNVTLSCEQNLNHDAMYWYRQDPGQGLRLIYYSQIVNDFQKGDIAEGYSVSREKKESFPLTVTSAQKNPTAFYLCAISDRAHQPQHFGDGTRLSIL.

The chain combines TRBV6-1 with TRBJ1-3; 7 positions agree with TRBD1. The germline gives CDR1 MNHNS, CDR2 SASEGT. The CDR3 contains 15 residues. V was pared by 6 bases and J by 4 bases, with 9 bases of the junction left unmatched. This CDR3 reads CASSKTGFEGNTIYF. The CDR3 bases are TGTGCCAGCAGCAAGACAGGGTTCGAAGGAAACACCATATATTTT.

This chain joins TRBV7-2 and TRBJ1-4; 7 nucleotides match TRBD1. The CDR3 has 15 amino acids. Germline CDR1 reads SGHTA; CDR2 reads FQGNSA. V gave up 5 bases and J gave up 0 bases; unmatched junction bases: 3. The DNA for the CDR3 is TGTGCCAGCAGCGGGGGACAGACAACTAATGAAAAACTGTTTTTT. This encodes CASSGGQTTNEKLFF.

The V gene is TRBV5-1, the J gene TRBJ1-5, with 7 bases identical to TRBD1. CDR3 size: 15 residues. V trimming: 0 bases; J trimming: 4 bases; junction bases outside the gene matches: 4. Germline-derived CDR1 and CDR2 are SGHRS and YFSETQ. The CDR3 DNA follows: TGCGCCAGCAGCTTGGGGGGACAGTCTAATCAGCCCCAGCATTTT. This translates into CASSLGGQSNQPQHF.

The chain recombines TRBV13 with TRBJ1-5; TRBD1 is a possible D gene (6 bases). The CDR3 runs to 15 residues. Germline V gene lookup returns CDR1 PRHDT and CDR2 FYEKMQ (reference sequence). Trimming shortened V by 3 bases and J by 6 bases, and 15 bases separated the two germline ends. CDR3 residues: CASSFGQGRSQPQHF. Here the CDR3 DNA reads TGTGCCAGCAGCTTCGGCCAGGGGAGAAGTCAGCCCCAGCATTTT.

The J gene is TRBJ2-1, the V gene TRBV5-6; 7 nucleotides line up with TRBD2. V lost 0 bases and J lost 0; bases outside the gene matches: 3. Per germline, CDR1 SGHDT and CDR2 YYEEEE. CDR3 length: 16 amino acids. CDR3 in amino acids: CASSLGGGSSYNEQFF. CDR3 bases: TGTGCCAGCAGCTTGGGGGGCGGGAGCTCCTACAATGAGCAGTTCTTC.

This clone turned up a few times. The V call is TRBV29-1, the J call TRBJ2-5, with D unclear. The CDR3 extends over 13 amino acids. V lost 2 bases and J lost 5, with 12 bases in between. Germline V gene sequence: CDR1 SQVTM, CDR2 ANQGSEA. Written as DNA, the CDR3 is TGCAGCGTTGAACCTCCGGGTGTGGAGACCCAGTACTTC. Amino acids: CSVEPPGVETQYF.

V and J are TRBV28 and TRBJ1-4; 9 bases are a match to TRBD1. This CDR3 is built from 15 residues. The germline V gene has CDR1 MDHEN and CDR2 SYDVKM. After removal of 6 bases from V and 3 bases from J, the junction contained 5 bases not matched to a gene. The CDR3 region has the DNA TGTGCCAGCAGCTTAACAGGGGGCTCTAATGAAAAACTGTTTTTT. It encodes CASSLTGGSNEKLFF.

The chain couples TRBV30 to TRBJ2-7; TRBD2 is a possible D gene (5 bases). The CDR3 is 13 residues long. Per germline, CDR1 GTSNPN and CDR2 SVGIG (reference sequence). V shed 3 bases and J shed 5 bases, with 14 bases lying between them. CDR3: CAWSGVSLDEQYF. The CDR3 DNA is TGTGCCTGGAGCGGGGTATCTTTGGACGAGCAGTACTTC.

To note about this clone: Germline and junction disagree at one end, which may indicate a read error. Other DNA sequences of this sample code for an identical CDR3. This rearrangement joins TRBV6-6 to TRBJ1-6; no clear D gene. There are 14 residues in the CDR3. Germline loops: CDR1 MNHNY, CDR2 SVGAGI (reference sequence). Here the CDR3 DNA reads TGTGCCAGCACCCTACGAAGTAATAATTCCCCCCTCCACTTT. Its translation: CASTLRSNNSPLHF.

The gene calls are TRBV7-8 and TRBJ1-1; D may be TRBD1 (6 bases). Deletions cut 4 bases from V and 4 bases from J, with 16 bases between. This CDR3 spans 15 amino acids. Germline V lookup: CDR1 SGHVS, CDR2 FQNEAQ. The CDR3 spells CASSSIQGRGTEAFF. For the CDR3, the DNA is TGTGCCAGCAGCTCGATACAGGGAAGGGGCACTGAAGCTTTCTTT.

The chain joins TRBV20-1 to TRBJ1-1; D may be TRBD1 (6 bases). The CDR3 extends over 11 amino acids. Germline CDR1 is DFQATT and CDR2 is SNEGSKA (reference sequence). V shed 3 bases and J shed 7 bases, with 9 bases lying between them. DNA of the CDR3: TGCAGTGCTAGGAAAGGGGGTGAAGCTTTCTTT. Protein product: CSARKGGEAFF.